This TCR beta chain stems from a study of low-dose radiotherapy and immunotherapy resistance in tumors. Study as a whole: Administration of intravenous cyclophosphamide at 200 mg/m2 took place every two weeks, one day before radiation and immunotherapy.

Indicated time point: after trial treatment. Noted treatment: LDRT plus nivolumab, ipilimumab, low-dose cyclophosphamide and aspirin (RACIN trial). Ten or more counts support this clonotype. Priming of first-strand cDNA relied on TRAV- and TRBV-specific primers (covering alpha and beta chains). PCR amplification of the TCRs was performed with Phusion for 20 PCR cycles, and it relied on a constant-region primer together with a V-primer adapter. TCRdb independently ran MiXCR on the reads; one entry per CDR3 protein. The profile covers about 100,000 distinct CDR3 sequences, with less than 25% appearing a single time and approximately 4% taken by the ten largest. CDR3 size: 17 residues.

The sequencing used PBMCs, collected after low-dose radiotherapy plus immunotherapy. The receptor comes from a male donor with prostate cancer. V usage is TRBV21-1 and J usage is TRBJ1-6; TRBD1, the D gene given by the table, was not confirmed from the DNA. TRBV21-1 is designated a pseudogene. CDR3 nucleotides: TGTGCCAGCAGCAAAGTAGAGAGGGGGACCTATAATTCACCCCTCCACTTT. Its translation: CASSKVERGTYNSPLHF.